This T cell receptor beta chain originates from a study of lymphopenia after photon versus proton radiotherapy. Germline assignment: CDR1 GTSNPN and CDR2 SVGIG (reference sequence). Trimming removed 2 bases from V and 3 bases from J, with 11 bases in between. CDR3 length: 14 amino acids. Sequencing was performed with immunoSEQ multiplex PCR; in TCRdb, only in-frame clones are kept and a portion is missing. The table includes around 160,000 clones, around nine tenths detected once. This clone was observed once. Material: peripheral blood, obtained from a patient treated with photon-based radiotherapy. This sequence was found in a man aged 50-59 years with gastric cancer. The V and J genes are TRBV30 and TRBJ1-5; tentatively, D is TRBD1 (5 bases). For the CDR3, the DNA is TGTGCCTGGAGTTTCGGGGGGGTCAATCAGCCCCAGCATTTT. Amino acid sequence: CAWSFGGVNQPQHF.